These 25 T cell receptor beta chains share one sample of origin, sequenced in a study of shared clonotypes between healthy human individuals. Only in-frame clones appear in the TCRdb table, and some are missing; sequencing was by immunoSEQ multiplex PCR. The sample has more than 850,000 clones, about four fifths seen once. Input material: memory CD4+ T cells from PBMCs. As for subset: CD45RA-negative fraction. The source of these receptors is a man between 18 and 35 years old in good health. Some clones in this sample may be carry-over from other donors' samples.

The CDR3 nucleotides are TGTGCCACGCTAGGGGCGGGCTCCTACGAGCAGTACTTC. It is translated as CATLGAGSYEQYF. The rearrangement joins TRBV5-8 to TRBJ2-7; perhaps D is TRBD1 or TRBD2 (5 bases each). Trimming took off 9 bases at V and 0 bases at J, with 13 bases between the two ends. CDR3 length: 13 residues. Germline V gene lookup returns CDR1 SGHTS and CDR2 YDEGEE.

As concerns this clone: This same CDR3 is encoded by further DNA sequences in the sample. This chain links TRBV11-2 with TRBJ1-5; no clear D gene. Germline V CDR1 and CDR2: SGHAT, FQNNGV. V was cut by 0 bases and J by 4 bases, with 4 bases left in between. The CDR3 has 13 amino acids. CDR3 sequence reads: CASSLDGNQPQHF. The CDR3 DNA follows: TGTGCCAGCAGCTTAGACGGGAATCAGCCCCAGCATTTT.

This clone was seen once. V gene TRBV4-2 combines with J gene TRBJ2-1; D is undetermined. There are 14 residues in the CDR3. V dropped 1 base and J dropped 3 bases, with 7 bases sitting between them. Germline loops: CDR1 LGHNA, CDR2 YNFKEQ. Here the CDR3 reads CASSQVMGYNEQFF. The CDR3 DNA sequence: TGTGCCAGCAGCCAAGTTATGGGCTACAATGAGCAGTTCTTC.

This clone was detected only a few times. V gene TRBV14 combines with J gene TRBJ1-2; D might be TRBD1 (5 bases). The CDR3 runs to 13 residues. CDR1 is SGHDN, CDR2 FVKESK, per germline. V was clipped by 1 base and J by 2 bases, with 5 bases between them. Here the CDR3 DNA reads TGTGCCAGCAGCCAAGGGACAAACTATGGCTACACCTTC. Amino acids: CASSQGTNYGYTF.

The CDR3 sequence: CASSQAGAYEQYF. The CDR3 coding sequence is TGTGCCAGCAGCCAAGCGGGGGCCTACGAGCAGTACTTC. The chain combines TRBV7-9 with TRBJ2-7; 8 nucleotides line up with TRBD2. Germline-derived CDR1 and CDR2 are SEHNR and FQNEAQ (reference sequence). The CDR3 sequence is 13 residues long. Trimming at V came to 5 bases and at J to 2 bases, leaving 2 bases not matched to a gene.

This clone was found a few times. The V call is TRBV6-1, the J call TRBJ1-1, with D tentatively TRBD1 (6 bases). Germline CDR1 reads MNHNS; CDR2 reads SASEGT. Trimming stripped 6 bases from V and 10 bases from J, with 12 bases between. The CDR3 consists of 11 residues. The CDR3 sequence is CASRNQGGAFF. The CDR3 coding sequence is TGTGCCAGCAGGAACCAAGGGGGAGCTTTCTTT.

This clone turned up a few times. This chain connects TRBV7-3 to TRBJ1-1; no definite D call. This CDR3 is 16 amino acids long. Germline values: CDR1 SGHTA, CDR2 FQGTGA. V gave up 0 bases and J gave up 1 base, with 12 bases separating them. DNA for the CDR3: TGTGCCAGCAGCTTAACCCCAGCTGGTGGGAACACTGAAGCTTTCTTT. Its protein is CASSLTPAGGNTEAFF.

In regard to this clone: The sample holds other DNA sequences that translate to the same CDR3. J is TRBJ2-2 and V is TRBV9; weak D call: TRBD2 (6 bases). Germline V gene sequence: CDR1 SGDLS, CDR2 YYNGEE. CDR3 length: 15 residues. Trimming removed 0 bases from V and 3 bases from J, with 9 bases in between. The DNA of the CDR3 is TGTGCCAGCAGCGTAGCTCCGGGGGACACCGGGGAGCTGTTTTTT. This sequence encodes CASSVAPGDTGELFF.

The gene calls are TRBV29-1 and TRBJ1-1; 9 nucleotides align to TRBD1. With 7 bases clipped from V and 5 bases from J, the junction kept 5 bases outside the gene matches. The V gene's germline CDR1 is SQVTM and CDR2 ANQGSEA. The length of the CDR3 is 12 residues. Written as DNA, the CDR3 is TGCAGCGCTACAGGGGGCAGGACTGAAGCTTTCTTT. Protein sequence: CSATGGRTEAFF.

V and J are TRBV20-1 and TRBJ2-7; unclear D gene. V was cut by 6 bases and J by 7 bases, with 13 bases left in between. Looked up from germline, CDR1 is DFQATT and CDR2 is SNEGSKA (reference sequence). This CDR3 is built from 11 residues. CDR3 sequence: CSARPGEEQYF. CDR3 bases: TGCAGTGCCAGACCCGGAGAGGAGCAGTACTTC.

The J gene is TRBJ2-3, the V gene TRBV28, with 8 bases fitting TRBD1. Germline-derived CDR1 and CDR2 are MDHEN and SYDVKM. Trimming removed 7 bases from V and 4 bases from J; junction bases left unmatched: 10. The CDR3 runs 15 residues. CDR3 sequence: CASTKQGGWADTQYF. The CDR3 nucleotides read TGTGCCAGCACCAAACAGGGGGGCTGGGCAGATACGCAGTATTTT.

In nucleotides, the CDR3 is TGCGCCAGCAGTCCTGGACATCCCAATCCAAGGGGAGCTTTCTTT. It encodes CASSPGHPNPRGAFF. This chain uses TRBV23-1 with TRBJ1-1; D might be TRBD1 (5 bases). TRBV23-1 is an ORF; its function is uncertain. This CDR3 is 15 amino acids long. V lost 4 bases, J lost 10 bases, and 22 bases lay in between.

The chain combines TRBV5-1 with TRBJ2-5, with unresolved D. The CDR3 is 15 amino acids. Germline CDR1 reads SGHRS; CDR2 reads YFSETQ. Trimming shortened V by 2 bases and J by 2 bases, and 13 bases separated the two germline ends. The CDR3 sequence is CASSLMRSLQETQYF. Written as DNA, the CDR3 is TGCGCCAGCAGCTTAATGAGATCACTGCAAGAGACCCAGTACTTC.

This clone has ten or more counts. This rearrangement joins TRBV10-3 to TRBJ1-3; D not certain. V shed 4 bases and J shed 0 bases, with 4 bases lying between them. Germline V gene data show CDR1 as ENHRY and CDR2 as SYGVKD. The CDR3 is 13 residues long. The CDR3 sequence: CAISVTSGNTIYF. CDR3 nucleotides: TGTGCCATCAGTGTGACCTCTGGAAACACCATATATTTT.

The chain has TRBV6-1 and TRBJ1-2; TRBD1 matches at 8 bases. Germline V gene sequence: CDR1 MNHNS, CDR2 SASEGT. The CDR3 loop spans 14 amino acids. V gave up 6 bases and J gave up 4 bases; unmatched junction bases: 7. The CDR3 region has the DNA TGTGCCAGCAGATTGACAGGGGACAGCTATGGCTACACCTTC. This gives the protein CASRLTGDSYGYTF.

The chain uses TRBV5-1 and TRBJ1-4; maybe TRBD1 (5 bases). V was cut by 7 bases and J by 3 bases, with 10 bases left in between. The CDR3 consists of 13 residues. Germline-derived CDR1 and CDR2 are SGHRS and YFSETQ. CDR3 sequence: CASAGTPNEKLFF. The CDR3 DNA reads TGCGCCAGCGCGGGGACCCCTAATGAAAAACTGTTTTTT.

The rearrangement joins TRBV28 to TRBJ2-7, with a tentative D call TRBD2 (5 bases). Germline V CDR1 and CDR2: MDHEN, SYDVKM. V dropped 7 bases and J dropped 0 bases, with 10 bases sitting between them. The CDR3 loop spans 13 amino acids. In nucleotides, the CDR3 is TGTGCCAGCAATCGGGGTGGCTCCTACGAGCAGTACTTC. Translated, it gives CASNRGGSYEQYF.

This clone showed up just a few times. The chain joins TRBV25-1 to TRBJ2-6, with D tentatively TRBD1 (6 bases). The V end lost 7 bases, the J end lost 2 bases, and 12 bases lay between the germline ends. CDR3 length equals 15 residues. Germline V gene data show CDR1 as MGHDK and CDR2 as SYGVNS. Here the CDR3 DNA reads TGTGCCAGCATCGGGCAGGGGACTGGGGCCAACGTCCTGACTTTC. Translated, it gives CASIGQGTGANVLTF.

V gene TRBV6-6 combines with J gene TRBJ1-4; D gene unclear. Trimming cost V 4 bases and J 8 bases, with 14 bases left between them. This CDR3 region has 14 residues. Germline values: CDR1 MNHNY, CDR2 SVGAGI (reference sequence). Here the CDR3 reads CASSLQQFTEKLFF. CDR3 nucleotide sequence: TGTGCCAGCAGTTTACAACAGTTTACGGAAAAACTGTTTTTT.

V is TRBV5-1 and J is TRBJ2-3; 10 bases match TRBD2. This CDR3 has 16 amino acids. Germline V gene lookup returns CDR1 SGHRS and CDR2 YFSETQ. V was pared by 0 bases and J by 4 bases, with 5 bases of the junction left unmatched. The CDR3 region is CASSLVAAGGADTQYF. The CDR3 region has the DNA TGCGCCAGCAGCTTGGTAGCAGCGGGAGGGGCAGATACGCAGTATTTT.

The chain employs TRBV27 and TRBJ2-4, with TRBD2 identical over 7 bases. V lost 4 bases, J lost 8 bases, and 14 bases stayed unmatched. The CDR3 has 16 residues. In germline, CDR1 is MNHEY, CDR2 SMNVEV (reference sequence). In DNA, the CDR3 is TGTGCCAGCAGTTCCGCTGGGCCGGGCCGGGGGGACATTCAGTACTTC. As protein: CASSSAGPGRGDIQYF.

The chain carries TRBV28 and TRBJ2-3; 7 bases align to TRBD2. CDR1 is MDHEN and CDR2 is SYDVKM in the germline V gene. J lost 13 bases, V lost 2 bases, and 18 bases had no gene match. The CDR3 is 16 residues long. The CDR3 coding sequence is TGTGCCAGCAGTTTAAGCACACTATCGGGAGGCAAATACAAGTATTTT. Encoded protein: CASSLSTLSGGKYKYF.

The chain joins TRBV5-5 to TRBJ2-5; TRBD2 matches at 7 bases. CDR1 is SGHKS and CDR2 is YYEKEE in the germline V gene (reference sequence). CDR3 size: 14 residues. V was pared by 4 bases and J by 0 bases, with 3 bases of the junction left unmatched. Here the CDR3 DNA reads TGTGCCAGCAGCCTTAGCGGGCACCAAGAGACCCAGTACTTC. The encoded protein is CASSLSGHQETQYF.

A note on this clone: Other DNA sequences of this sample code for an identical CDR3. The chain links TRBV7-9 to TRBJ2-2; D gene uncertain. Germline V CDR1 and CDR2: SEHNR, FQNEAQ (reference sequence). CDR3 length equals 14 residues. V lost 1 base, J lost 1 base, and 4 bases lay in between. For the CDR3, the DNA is TGTGCCAGCAGCTTAGGCAGGAACACCGGGGAGCTGTTTTTT. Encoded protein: CASSLGRNTGELFF.

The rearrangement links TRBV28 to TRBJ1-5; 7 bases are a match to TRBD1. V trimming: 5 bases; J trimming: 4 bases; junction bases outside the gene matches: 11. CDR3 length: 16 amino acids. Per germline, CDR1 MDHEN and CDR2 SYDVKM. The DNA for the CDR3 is TGTGCCAGCAGTCCTTCTGGCCGGGACAGTAATCAGCCCCAGCATTTT. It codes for CASSPSGRDSNQPQHF.